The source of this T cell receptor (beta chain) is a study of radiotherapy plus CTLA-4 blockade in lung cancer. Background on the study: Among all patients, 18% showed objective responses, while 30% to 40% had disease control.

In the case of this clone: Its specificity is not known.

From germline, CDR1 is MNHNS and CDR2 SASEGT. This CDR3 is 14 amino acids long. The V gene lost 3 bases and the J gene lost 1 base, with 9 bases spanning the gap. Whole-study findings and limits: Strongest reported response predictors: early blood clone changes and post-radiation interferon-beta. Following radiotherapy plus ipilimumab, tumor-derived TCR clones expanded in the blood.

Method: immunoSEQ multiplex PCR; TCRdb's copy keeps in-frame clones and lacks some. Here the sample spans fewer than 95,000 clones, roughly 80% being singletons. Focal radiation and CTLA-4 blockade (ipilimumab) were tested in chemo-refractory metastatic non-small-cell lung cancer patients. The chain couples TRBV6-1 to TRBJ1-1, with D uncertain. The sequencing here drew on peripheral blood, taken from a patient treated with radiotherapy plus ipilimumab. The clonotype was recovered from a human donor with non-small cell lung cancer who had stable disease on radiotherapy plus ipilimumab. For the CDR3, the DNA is TGTGCCAGCAGTGAGTATGGAGAGAACACTGAAGCTTTCTTT. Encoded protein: CASSEYGENTEAFF.